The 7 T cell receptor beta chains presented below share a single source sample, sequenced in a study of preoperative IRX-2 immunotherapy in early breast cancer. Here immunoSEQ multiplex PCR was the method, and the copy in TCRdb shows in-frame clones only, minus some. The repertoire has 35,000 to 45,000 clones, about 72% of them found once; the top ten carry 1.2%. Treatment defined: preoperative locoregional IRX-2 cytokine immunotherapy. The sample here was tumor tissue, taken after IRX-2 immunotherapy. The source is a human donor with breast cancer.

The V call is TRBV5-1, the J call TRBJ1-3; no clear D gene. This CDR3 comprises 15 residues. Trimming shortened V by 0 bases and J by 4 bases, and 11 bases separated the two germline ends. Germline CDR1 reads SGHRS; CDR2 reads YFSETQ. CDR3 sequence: CASSLGAQRGNTIYF. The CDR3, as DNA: TGCGCCAGCAGCTTGGGGGCCCAGAGGGGAAACACCATATATTTT.

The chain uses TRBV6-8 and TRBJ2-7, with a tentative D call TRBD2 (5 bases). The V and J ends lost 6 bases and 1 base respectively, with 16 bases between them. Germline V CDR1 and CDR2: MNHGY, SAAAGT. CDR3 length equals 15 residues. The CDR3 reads CASSPGRSSSYEQYF. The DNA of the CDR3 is TGTGCCAGCAGCCCGGGGAGATCCTCTTCCTACGAGCAGTACTTC.

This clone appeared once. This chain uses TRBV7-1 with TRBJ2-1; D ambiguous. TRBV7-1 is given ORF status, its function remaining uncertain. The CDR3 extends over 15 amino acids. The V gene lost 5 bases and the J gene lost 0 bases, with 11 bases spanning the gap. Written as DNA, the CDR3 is TGTGCCAGCAGCCTAAATACCTTCTCCTACAATGAGCAGTTCTTC. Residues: CASSLNTFSYNEQFF.

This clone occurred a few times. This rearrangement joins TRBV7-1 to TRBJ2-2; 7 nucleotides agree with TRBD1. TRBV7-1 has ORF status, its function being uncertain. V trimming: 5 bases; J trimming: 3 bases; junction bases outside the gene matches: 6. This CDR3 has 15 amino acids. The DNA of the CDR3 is TGTGCCAGCAGCCGTACAGGGGATTACACCGGGGAGCTGTTTTTT. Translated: CASSRTGDYTGELFF.

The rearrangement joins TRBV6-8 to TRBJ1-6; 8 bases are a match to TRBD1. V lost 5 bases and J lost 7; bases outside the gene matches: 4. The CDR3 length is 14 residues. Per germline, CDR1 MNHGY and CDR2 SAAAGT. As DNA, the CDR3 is TGTGCCAGCAGTCCCAGGGGGCCGAATTCACCCCTCCACTTT. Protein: CASSPRGPNSPLHF.

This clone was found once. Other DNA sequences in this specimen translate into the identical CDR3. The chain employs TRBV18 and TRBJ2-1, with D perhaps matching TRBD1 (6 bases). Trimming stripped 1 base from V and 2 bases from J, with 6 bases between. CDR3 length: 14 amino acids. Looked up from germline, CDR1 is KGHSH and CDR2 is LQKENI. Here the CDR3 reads CASSPQGAYNEQFF. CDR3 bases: TGTGCCAGCTCACCACAGGGGGCCTACAATGAGCAGTTCTTC.

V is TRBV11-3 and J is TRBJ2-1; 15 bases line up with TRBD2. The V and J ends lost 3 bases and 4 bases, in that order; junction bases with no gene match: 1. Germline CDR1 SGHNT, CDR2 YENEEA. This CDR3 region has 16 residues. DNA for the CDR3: TGTGCCAGCAGCTTCGGGACTAGCGGGGGGTACAATGAGCAGTTCTTC. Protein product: CASSFGTSGGYNEQFF.